The 17 T cell receptor beta chains presented below share a single source sample, sequenced in a study of graft-versus-host responses after intestinal transplantation. Here immunoSEQ multiplex PCR was the method, and the copy in TCRdb shows in-frame clones only, minus some. The sample has 15,000 to 20,000 clones; roughly 94% are singletons. The sequences come from PBMCs, collected 23 days after intestinal transplant. The receptors were sampled from a human patient who received an intestinal transplant, so some T cells may come from the graft donor.

V usage is TRBV4-1 and J usage is TRBJ2-1; D possibly uses TRBD1 or TRBD2 (5 bases each). CDR1 and CDR2 from the germline V gene are MGHRA and YSYEKL. V lost 1 base and J lost 3, with 19 bases in between. This CDR3 contains 18 residues. The CDR3 DNA follows: TGCGCCAGCAGCCAAGGTTTCTATAGGGACGAGGACTACAATGAGCAGTTCTTC. It is translated as CASSQGFYRDEDYNEQFF.

V usage is TRBV27 and J usage is TRBJ2-7, with 7 positions matching TRBD1. The germline CDR1 and CDR2 sequences are MNHEY and SMNVEV (reference sequence). The ends lost 3 bases at V and 4 bases at J; junction bases unmatched: 9. The CDR3 covers 15 residues. The CDR3, as DNA: TGTGCCAGCAGTTTGGACAGGTCGGCAACTTACGAGCAGTACTTC. Protein: CASSLDRSATYEQYF.

The genes are TRBV19 and TRBJ2-1; 12 nucleotides align to TRBD2. Germline V gene lookup returns CDR1 LNHDA and CDR2 SQIVND (reference sequence). This CDR3 has 13 residues. The junction had 5 bases not matched to a gene; V was cut back by 10 bases and J by 7 bases. CDR3 region: CAIGTSGLNEQFF. CDR3 DNA: TGTGCCATCGGGACTAGCGGGCTTAATGAGCAGTTCTTC.

The chain carries TRBV4-1 and TRBJ2-4; 13 bases are shared with TRBD2. Germline values: CDR1 MGHRA, CDR2 YSYEKL. The V segment lost 4 bases and the J segment 11 bases; nucleotides outside the gene matches: 5. The CDR3 consists of 14 residues. This CDR3 is CASSLGTSGALQYF. The CDR3 coding sequence is TGCGCCAGCAGCCTCGGGACTAGCGGGGCCCTTCAGTACTTC.

This clone was seen more than once but under ten times. The junction shows a germline mismatch at one end, possibly a read error. This sequence joins TRBV9 and TRBJ1-2; D might be TRBD1 (6 bases). The CDR3 is 15 residues long. In germline, CDR1 is SGDLS, CDR2 YYNGEE. CDR3 in DNA: TGTGCCAGCCGCGTAGGCGGGGGCCCGGGGGTTGGCTACACCTTC. Its translation: CASRVGGGPGVGYTF.

V is TRBV13 and J is TRBJ2-1; D could derive from TRBD1 or TRBD2 (5 bases each). This CDR3 is built from 15 residues. CDR1 is PRHDT and CDR2 is FYEKMQ in the germline V gene (reference sequence). Deletions cut 8 bases from V and 0 bases from J, with 14 bases between. This chain's CDR3 is CASHGGTSSYNEQFF. The CDR3 DNA reads TGTGCCAGCCATGGGGGAACTAGCTCCTACAATGAGCAGTTCTTC.

CDR3 DNA sequence: TGTGCCAGCAGCCGTACAGAAAACACTGAAGCTTTCTTT. As protein: CASSRTENTEAFF. The chain recombines TRBV6-5 with TRBJ1-1, with D unresolved. Germline CDR1 MNHEY, CDR2 SVGAGI. The CDR3 is 13 amino acids. The ends were cut back, 6 bases at V and 2 bases at J, with 10 bases in the middle.

CDR3 loop: CASSANRDSNQPQHF. Here the CDR3 DNA reads TGTGCCAGCAGTGCTAACAGGGATAGCAATCAGCCCCAGCATTTT. V is TRBV27 and J is TRBJ1-5; D possibly corresponds to TRBD1 (6 bases). The CDR3 totals 15 residues. The V end lost 5 bases, the J end lost 0 bases, and 11 bases lay between the germline ends. Germline V gene lookup returns CDR1 MNHEY and CDR2 SMNVEV (reference sequence).

The chain couples TRBV7-9 to TRBJ1-4; D unresolved. Germline V gene sequence: CDR1 SEHNR, CDR2 FQNEAQ (reference sequence). The CDR3 has 13 residues. The V gene lost 2 bases and the J gene lost 3 bases, with 4 bases spanning the gap. Here the CDR3 DNA reads TGTGCCAGCAGCTTACAGGCTAATGAAAAACTGTTTTTT. It is translated as CASSLQANEKLFF.

The gene calls are TRBV7-2 and TRBJ1-1; D uncertain. CDR1 and CDR2 from the germline V gene are SGHTA and FQGNSA. Trimming removed 3 bases at V and 1 base at J, with 6 bases between. The CDR3 covers 13 residues. DNA for the CDR3: TGTGCCAGCAGCTTGCGGACGAACACTGAAGCTTTCTTT. Translating it yields CASSLRTNTEAFF.

This chain uses TRBV10-3 with TRBJ1-2; 9 nucleotides match TRBD1. V lost 2 bases to trimming and J lost 1 base; unmatched junction nucleotides: 2. In germline, CDR1 is ENHRY, CDR2 SYGVKD. The CDR3 loop spans 15 amino acids. The CDR3 is CAISETGGLNYGYTF. The DNA for the CDR3 is TGTGCCATCAGTGAGACAGGGGGCCTTAACTATGGCTACACCTTC.

This chain connects TRBV27 to TRBJ2-7; 11 bases line up with TRBD2. The V and J ends lost 5 bases and 3 bases, in that order; junction bases with no gene match: 3. Germline V lookup: CDR1 MNHEY, CDR2 SMNVEV (reference sequence). The CDR3 loop spans 14 amino acids. CDR3 sequence: CASSAGTSGYEQYF. As DNA, the CDR3 is TGTGCCAGCAGTGCCGGGACTAGCGGCTACGAGCAGTACTTC.

V usage is TRBV7-9 and J usage is TRBJ1-1, with a weak D call TRBD1 (6 bases). Germline V gene sequence: CDR1 SEHNR, CDR2 FQNEAQ (reference sequence). V lost 3 bases and J lost 3, with 11 bases in between. This CDR3 has 14 residues. The CDR3 region has the DNA TGTGCCAGCAGCTTTGTCAAGGGGGACACTGAAGCTTTCTTT. Protein: CASSFVKGDTEAFF.

The chain recombines TRBV11-2 with TRBJ2-7, with a tentative D call TRBD1 (5 bases). The germline V and J ends were trimmed by 1 base and 3 bases, with 10 bases remaining between them. Germline V gene lookup returns CDR1 SGHAT and CDR2 FQNNGV. The CDR3 length is 14 residues. CDR3 in amino acids: CASSLVGGHYEQYF. DNA for the CDR3: TGTGCCAGCAGCTTAGTCGGCGGACACTACGAGCAGTACTTC.

The chain joins TRBV27 to TRBJ2-1; no clear D gene. Germline CDR1 reads MNHEY; CDR2 reads SMNVEV (reference sequence). The V gene lost 4 bases and the J gene lost 3 bases, with 7 bases spanning the gap. The CDR3 loop spans 13 amino acids. CDR3 sequence reads: CASSSTVYNEQFF. In DNA form, the CDR3 reads TGTGCCAGCAGTTCAACAGTCTACAATGAGCAGTTCTTC.

The rearrangement joins TRBV18 to TRBJ2-3, with 12 bases identical to TRBD1. The junction had 6 bases not matched to a gene; V was cut back by 0 bases and J by 5 bases. The germline V gene encodes CDR1 KGHSH and CDR2 LQKENI. This CDR3 has 17 amino acids. CDR3 coding DNA: TGTGCCAGCTCACCACCTTTGGGACAGGGGGCTGTAGATACGCAGTATTTT. Encoded protein: CASSPPLGQGAVDTQYF.

The genes are TRBV27 and TRBJ1-1, with D possibly TRBD1 on 5 matching bases. The germline V gene encodes CDR1 MNHEY and CDR2 SMNVEV (reference sequence). The CDR3 totals 11 residues. Deletions cut 3 bases from V and 7 bases from J, with 6 bases between. CDR3 sequence reads: CASSFGGEAFF. CDR3 in DNA: TGTGCCAGCAGTTTCGGGGGTGAAGCTTTCTTT.